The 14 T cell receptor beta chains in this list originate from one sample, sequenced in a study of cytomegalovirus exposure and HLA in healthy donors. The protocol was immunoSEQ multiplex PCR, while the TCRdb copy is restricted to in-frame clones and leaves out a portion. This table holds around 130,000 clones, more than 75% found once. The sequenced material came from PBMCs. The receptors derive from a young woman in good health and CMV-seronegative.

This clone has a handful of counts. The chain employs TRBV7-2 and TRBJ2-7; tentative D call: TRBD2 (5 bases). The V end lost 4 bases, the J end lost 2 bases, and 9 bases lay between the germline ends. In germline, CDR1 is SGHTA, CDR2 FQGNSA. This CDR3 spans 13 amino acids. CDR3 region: CASSYGLTYEQYF. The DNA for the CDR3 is TGTGCCAGCAGCTACGGACTGACCTACGAGCAGTACTTC.

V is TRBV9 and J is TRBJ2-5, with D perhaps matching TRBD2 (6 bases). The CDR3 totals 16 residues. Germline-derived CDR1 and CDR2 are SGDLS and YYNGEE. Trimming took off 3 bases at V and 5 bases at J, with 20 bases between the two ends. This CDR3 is CASSGGVTGDGETQYF. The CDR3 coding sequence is TGTGCCAGCAGCGGCGGAGTAACGGGGGATGGGGAGACCCAGTACTTC.

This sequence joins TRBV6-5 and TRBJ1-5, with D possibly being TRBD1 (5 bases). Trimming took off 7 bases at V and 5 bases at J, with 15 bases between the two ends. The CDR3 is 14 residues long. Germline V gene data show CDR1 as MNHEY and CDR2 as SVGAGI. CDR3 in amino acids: CASTPRGSHQPQHF. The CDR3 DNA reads TGTGCCAGCACCCCGCGGGGGAGTCATCAGCCCCAGCATTTT.

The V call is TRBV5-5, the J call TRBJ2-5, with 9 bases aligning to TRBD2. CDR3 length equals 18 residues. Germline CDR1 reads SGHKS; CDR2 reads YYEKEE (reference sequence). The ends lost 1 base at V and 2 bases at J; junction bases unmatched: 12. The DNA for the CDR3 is TGTGCCAGCAGCTTGCAGGGTTGGGGAGCGGGGGGTCAAGAGACCCAGTACTTC. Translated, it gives CASSLQGWGAGGQETQYF.

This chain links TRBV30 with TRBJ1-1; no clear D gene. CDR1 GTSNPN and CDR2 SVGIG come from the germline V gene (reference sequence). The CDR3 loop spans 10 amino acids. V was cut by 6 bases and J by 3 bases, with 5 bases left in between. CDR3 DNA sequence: TGTGCCTGTCGTCACACTGAAGCTTTCTTT. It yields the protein CACRHTEAFF.

This CDR3 reads CASSFRGGTAGETQYF. The CDR3 region has the DNA TGTGCCAGTAGTTTTCGCGGGGGGACCGCTGGAGAGACCCAGTACTTC. The rearrangement joins TRBV19 to TRBJ2-5; 8 nucleotides align to TRBD2. CDR3 length: 16 residues. CDR1 is LNHDA and CDR2 is SQIVND in the germline V gene (reference sequence). V shed 5 bases, J shed 4 bases, and the junction held 12 bases outside the gene matches.

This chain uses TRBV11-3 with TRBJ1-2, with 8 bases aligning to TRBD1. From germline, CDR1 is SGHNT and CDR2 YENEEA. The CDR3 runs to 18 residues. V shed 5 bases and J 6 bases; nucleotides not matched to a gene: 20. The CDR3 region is CASSLTTYADRVSDGYTF. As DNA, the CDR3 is TGTGCCAGCAGCCTCACCACCTATGCGGACAGGGTGTCGGATGGCTACACCTTC. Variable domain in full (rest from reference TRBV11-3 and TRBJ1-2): EAGVVQSPRYKIIEKKQPVAFWCNPISGHNTLYWYLQNLGQGPELLIRYENEEAVDDSQLPKDRFSAERLKGVDSTLKIQPAELGDSAVYLCASSLTTYADRVSDGYTFGSGTRLTVV.

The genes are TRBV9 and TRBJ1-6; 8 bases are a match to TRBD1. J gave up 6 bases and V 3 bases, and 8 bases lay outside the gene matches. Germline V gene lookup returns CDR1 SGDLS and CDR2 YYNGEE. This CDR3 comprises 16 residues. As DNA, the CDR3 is TGTGCCAGCAGCGGTGGGGGAGGGACAGGTAATTCACCCCTCCACTTT. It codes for CASSGGGGTGNSPLHF.

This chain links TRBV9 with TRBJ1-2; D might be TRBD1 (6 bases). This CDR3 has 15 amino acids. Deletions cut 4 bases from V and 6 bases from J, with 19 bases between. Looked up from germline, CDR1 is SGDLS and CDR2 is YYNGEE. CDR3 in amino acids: CASSLVMAGADGYTF. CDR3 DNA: TGTGCCAGCAGCCTGGTGATGGCAGGGGCTGATGGCTACACCTTC.

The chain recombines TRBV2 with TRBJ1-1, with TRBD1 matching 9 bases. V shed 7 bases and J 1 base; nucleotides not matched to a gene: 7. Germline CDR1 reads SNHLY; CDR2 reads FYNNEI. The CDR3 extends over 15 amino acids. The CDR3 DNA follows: TGTGCCAGCACACCGACAGGGGGTGGGAACACTGAAGCTTTCTTT. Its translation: CASTPTGGGNTEAFF.

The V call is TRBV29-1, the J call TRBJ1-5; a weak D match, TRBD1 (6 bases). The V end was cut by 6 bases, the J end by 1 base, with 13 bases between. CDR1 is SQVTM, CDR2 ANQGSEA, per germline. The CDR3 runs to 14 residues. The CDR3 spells CSVRQAGSNQPQHF. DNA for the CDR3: TGCAGCGTACGACAGGCAGGGAGCAATCAGCCCCAGCATTTT.

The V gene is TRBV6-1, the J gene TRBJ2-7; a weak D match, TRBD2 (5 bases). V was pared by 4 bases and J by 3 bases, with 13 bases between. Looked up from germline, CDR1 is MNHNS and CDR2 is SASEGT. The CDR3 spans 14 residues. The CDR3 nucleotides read TGTGCCAGCAGTGGCGCGCCCCGGGACTACGAGCAGTACTTC. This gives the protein CASSGAPRDYEQYF.

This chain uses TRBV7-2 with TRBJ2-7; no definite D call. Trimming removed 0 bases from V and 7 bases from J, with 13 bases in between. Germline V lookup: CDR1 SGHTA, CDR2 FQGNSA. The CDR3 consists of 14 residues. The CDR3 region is CASSLAVSLREQYF. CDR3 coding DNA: TGTGCCAGCAGCTTAGCCGTTTCCCTTCGGGAGCAGTACTTC.

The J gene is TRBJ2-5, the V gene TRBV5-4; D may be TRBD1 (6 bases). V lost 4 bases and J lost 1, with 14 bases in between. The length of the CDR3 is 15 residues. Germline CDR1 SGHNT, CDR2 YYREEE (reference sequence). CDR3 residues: CASSRKDRFQETQYF. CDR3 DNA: TGTGCCAGCAGCCGAAAAGACAGGTTCCAAGAGACCCAGTACTTC.